These 11 T cell receptor beta chains were all obtained from the same sample, sequenced in a study of OX40 agonist ivuxolimab in advanced cancers. Libraries were prepared by immunoSEQ multiplex PCR; TCRdb keeps only in-frame clonotypes and omits some of them. The sample lists fewer than 70,000 clones; under 95% were seen once. The sequenced sample was CD4+ or CD8+ T cells sorted from blood, obtained in a trial of the OX40 agonist ivuxolimab. The receptors come from an adult with an advanced solid tumor such as melanoma, head and neck, liver or kidney cancer.

The gene calls are TRBV28 and TRBJ2-1; D not resolved. The CDR3 covers 10 residues. Germline CDR1 and CDR2: MDHEN and SYDVKM. Trimming stripped 6 bases from V and 7 bases from J, with 4 bases between. The CDR3 region has the DNA TGTGCCAGCAGGGGGAATGAGCAGTTCTTC. Amino acid sequence: CASRGNEQFF. The whole variable domain, remainder taken from reference TRBV28 and TRBJ2-1, is DVKVTQSSRYLVKRTGEKVFLECVQDMDHENMFWYRQDPGLGLRLIYFSYDVKMKEKGDIPEGYSVSREKKERFSLILESASTNQTSMYLCASRGNEQFFGPGTRLTVL.

V and J are TRBV20-1 and TRBJ2-3; D gene uncertain. CDR3 length: 10 residues. The V gene lost 6 bases and the J gene lost 4 bases, with 5 bases spanning the gap. Germline V gene sequence: CDR1 DFQATT, CDR2 SNEGSKA (reference sequence). The CDR3 sequence is CSASSDTQYF. CDR3 DNA sequence: TGCAGTGCCTCCTCAGATACGCAGTATTTT.

V and J are TRBV6-5 and TRBJ2-4; TRBD1 agrees at 7 bases. J was trimmed by 8 bases and V by 8 bases; bases with no gene match: 12. CDR1 MNHEY and CDR2 SVGAGI come from the germline V gene. The CDR3 is made up of 14 amino acids. This CDR3 reads CASAAGGQVYIQYF. CDR3 in DNA: TGTGCCAGCGCCGCCGGAGGACAGGTCTACATTCAGTACTTC.

The V call is TRBV19, the J call TRBJ2-2; 9 bases match TRBD1. V gave up 6 bases and J gave up 4 bases; unmatched junction bases: 3. CDR3 size: 14 residues. The V gene's germline CDR1 is LNHDA and CDR2 SQIVND (reference sequence). CDR3: CASSRDRVTGELFF. CDR3 sequence (DNA): TGTGCCAGTAGCCGGGACAGGGTCACCGGGGAGCTGTTTTTT.

This clone was seen just once. This rearrangement joins TRBV7-9 to TRBJ1-3; D is ambiguous. CDR3 length equals 15 residues. Trimming shortened V by 1 base and J by 0 bases, and 7 bases separated the two germline ends. Germline values: CDR1 SEHNR, CDR2 FQNEAQ (reference sequence). The CDR3 region is CASSLGGYSGNTIYF. In DNA, the CDR3 is TGTGCCAGCAGCTTAGGCGGCTACTCTGGAAACACCATATATTTT.

This clone was counted a single time. The rearrangement joins TRBV4-1 to TRBJ1-1, with D possibly TRBD1 on 6 matching bases. The CDR3 sequence is 15 residues long. Germline assignment: CDR1 MGHRA and CDR2 YSYEKL. V gave up 3 bases and J gave up 1 base, with 12 bases separating them. The CDR3 coding sequence is TGCGCCAGCAGCCAGGAGGAGGGGGGGAACACTGAAGCTTTCTTT. The encoded protein is CASSQEEGGNTEAFF.

The rearrangement uses TRBV7-2 and TRBJ2-1; D remains ambiguous. From germline, CDR1 is SGHTA and CDR2 FQGNSA. With 5 bases removed from V and 0 bases from J, the gap between germline ends came to 14 bases. The CDR3 is 16 residues long. CDR3 sequence: CASSPRRQSSYNEQFF. In DNA form, the CDR3 reads TGTGCCAGCAGCCCTCGAAGGCAGAGCTCCTACAATGAGCAGTTCTTC.

The rearrangement joins TRBV7-8 to TRBJ2-7; D perhaps matches TRBD2 (5 bases). V was trimmed by 5 bases and J by 6 bases, leaving 8 bases between them. CDR3 length equals 11 residues. The germline CDR1 and CDR2 sequences are SGHVS and FQNEAQ. The CDR3 DNA sequence: TGTGCCAGCAGCCCGGGATCCGAGCAGTACTTC. Its translation: CASSPGSEQYF.

V usage is TRBV5-4 and J usage is TRBJ2-1, with D perhaps matching TRBD1 (6 bases). V gave up 3 bases and J gave up 8 bases, with 12 bases separating them. Germline V CDR1 and CDR2: SGHNT, YYREEE (reference sequence). The CDR3 runs to 13 residues. The CDR3 nucleotides are TGTGCCAGCAGCTCACAGGGTCGGGATGAGCAGTTCTTC. Translated, it gives CASSSQGRDEQFF.

The chain is built from TRBV4-1 and TRBJ1-2; 7 positions agree with TRBD1. The CDR3 has 15 amino acids. Germline-derived CDR1 and CDR2 are MGHRA and YSYEKL. Trimming cost V 4 bases and J 6 bases; bases outside gene matches: 11. CDR3 in amino acids: CASSPPTGKGDGYTF. CDR3 nucleotide sequence: TGCGCCAGCAGCCCTCCGACAGGGAAAGGGGATGGCTACACCTTC.

This clone was detected only once. This chain connects TRBV7-2 to TRBJ2-3, with D possibly being TRBD1 (5 bases). This CDR3 is 16 amino acids long. Germline CDR1 SGHTA, CDR2 FQGNSA. The V and J ends lost 4 bases and 6 bases respectively, with 20 bases between them. CDR3 residues: CASSSQGAIAADTQYF. CDR3 bases: TGTGCCAGCAGCTCCCAGGGCGCGATAGCAGCGGATACGCAGTATTTT. The whole variable domain, remainder taken from reference TRBV7-2 and TRBJ2-3, is GAGVSQSPSNKVTEKGKDVELRCDPISGHTALYWYRQSLGQGLEFLIYFQGNSAPDKSGLPSDRFSAERTGGSVSTLTIQRTQQEDSAVYLCASSSQGAIAADTQYFGPGTRLTVL.